The 10 T cell receptor beta chains reported below all come from one sample, sequenced in a study of breast tumors, draining lymph nodes, adjacent tissues. In TCRdb, the multiplex PCR reads were re-called with MiXCR into one record per CDR3 protein. The table has about 66,000 distinct CDR3 sequences, roughly 44% seen once; the top ten hold approximately 8.7%. The source material was breast tumor tissue. These receptors all stem from a female donor with breast cancer. Some clones in this sample may be carry-over from other donors' samples.

On this clonotype: The conserved phenylalanine or tryptophan is not found at the CDR3 terminus, so this likely reflects a read error. The chain joins TRBV3-1 to TRBJ1-1; D is possibly TRBD1 (6 bases). Per the germline V gene, CDR1 is LGHDT and CDR2 is YNNKEL (reference sequence). The CDR3 consists of 15 residues. The V end lost 4 bases, the J end lost 4 bases, and 16 bases lay between the germline ends. CDR3 in amino acids: CASSPAVGGITEAFS. CDR3 in DNA: TGTGCCAGCAGCCCCGCTGTGGGGGGCATCACTGAAGCTTTCTCT.

This clonotype is medium-sized (0.01 to 0.1%). The chain uses TRBV25-1 and TRBJ1-6, with unresolved D. Germline CDR1 and CDR2: MGHDK and SYGVNS. The CDR3 extends over 14 amino acids. Trimming removed 3 bases at V and 9 bases at J, with 12 bases between. The DNA of the CDR3 is TGTGCCAGCAGTGACCCAGGCCGAGGTTCACCCCTCCACTTT. It is translated as CASSDPGRGSPLHF. Combining the CDR3 with reference TRBV25-1 and TRBJ1-6 gives the whole variable domain EADIYQTPRYLVIGTGKKITLECSQTMGHDKMYWYQQDPGMELHLIHYSYGVNSTEKGDLSSESTVSRIRTEHFPLTLESARPSHTSQYLCASSDPGRGSPLHFGNGTRLTVT.

Concerning this clonotype: The junction differs from germline at one of its ends, possibly a read error. The CDR3 is CASSETTGITGELFF. For the CDR3, the DNA is TGTGCTAGCAGCGAAACTACCGGGATCACCGGGGAGCTGTTTTTT. The chain has TRBV7-7 and TRBJ2-2; D possibly corresponds to TRBD2 (5 bases). Germline assignment: CDR1 SSHAT and CDR2 FNYEAQ (reference sequence). This CDR3 has 15 residues. Full variable domain (rest looked up from reference TRBV7-7 and TRBJ2-2): GAGVSQSPRYKVTKRGQDVTLRCDPISSHATLYWYQQALGQGPEFLTYFNYEAQPDKSGLPSDRFSAERPEGSISTLTIQRTEQRDSAMYRCASSETTGITGELFFGEGSRLTVL.

The sample holds many counts of this clonotype. V is TRBV15 and J is TRBJ2-1, with a possible D match to TRBD2 (6 bases). The CDR3 is 14 residues long. Trimming removed 3 bases at V and 7 bases at J, with 13 bases between. Germline V lookup: CDR1 LNHNV, CDR2 YYDKDF (reference sequence). In DNA form, the CDR3 reads TGTGCCACCAGCAGGCGGGATCTATTGAATGAGCAGTTCTTC. This gives the protein CATSRRDLLNEQFF.

The genes are TRBV29-1 and TRBJ2-2; D not certain. Looked up from germline, CDR1 is SQVTM and CDR2 is ANQGSEA. Trimming left V 4 bases short and J 8 bases short, with 5 bases between. The CDR3 is made up of 10 amino acids. CDR3 coding DNA: TGCAGCGTTGGTTCTGGGGAGCTGTTTTTT. Protein: CSVGSGELFF.

This clonotype was seen repeatedly, ten times or more. This chain connects TRBV18 to TRBJ2-1, with unresolved D. V lost 3 bases to trimming and J lost 6 bases, with 12 bases between them. The CDR3 length is 14 residues. CDR1 and CDR2 (germline): KGHSH, LQKENI. CDR3 DNA: TGTGCCAGCTCACCTAGGACGGCCCTCAATGAGCAGTTCTTC. Its protein product is CASSPRTALNEQFF.

This clonotype was seen at least ten times. V gene TRBV2 combines with J gene TRBJ1-5; D unclear. The length of the CDR3 is 13 residues. Germline CDR1 reads SNHLY; CDR2 reads FYNNEI. Deletions cut 4 bases from V and 1 base from J, with 5 bases between. The CDR3 protein is CASSVKSNQPQHF. The CDR3 DNA follows: TGTGCCAGCAGTGTTAAGAGCAATCAGCCCCAGCATTTT.

This clonotype was recorded many times. The junction differs from germline at one of its ends, possibly a read error. The chain carries TRBV19 and TRBJ1-6; a possible D gene is TRBD1 (6 bases). Germline V gives CDR1 LNHDA, CDR2 SQIVND (reference sequence). The length of the CDR3 is 18 residues. The CDR3 DNA reads TGTGCCAGTAGTATAAAAGGGTCCGGACAGAGTCATAATTCACCCCCCCACTTT. This translates into CASSIKGSGQSHNSPPHF.

The gene calls are TRBV14 and TRBJ2-7; 9 bases align to TRBD2. The germline CDR1 and CDR2 sequences are SGHDN and FVKESK. This CDR3 is built from 15 residues. Unmatched junction bases numbered 4, after V lost 1 base and J lost 3 bases. Here the CDR3 DNA reads TGTGCCAGCAGCCAAGTTTTAGCGGGAGTCTACGAGCAGTACGTC. Translated: CASSQVLAGVYEQYV.

This clonotype has ten or more counts. The V gene is TRBV28, the J gene TRBJ1-2; no definite D call. CDR1 and CDR2 (germline): MDHEN, SYDVKM. The CDR3 extends over 12 amino acids. V lost 5 bases to trimming and J lost 4 bases, with 8 bases between them. The CDR3 bases are TGTGCCAGCAGTCCCACCCGCTATGGCTACACCTTC. Translation gives CASSPTRYGYTF.